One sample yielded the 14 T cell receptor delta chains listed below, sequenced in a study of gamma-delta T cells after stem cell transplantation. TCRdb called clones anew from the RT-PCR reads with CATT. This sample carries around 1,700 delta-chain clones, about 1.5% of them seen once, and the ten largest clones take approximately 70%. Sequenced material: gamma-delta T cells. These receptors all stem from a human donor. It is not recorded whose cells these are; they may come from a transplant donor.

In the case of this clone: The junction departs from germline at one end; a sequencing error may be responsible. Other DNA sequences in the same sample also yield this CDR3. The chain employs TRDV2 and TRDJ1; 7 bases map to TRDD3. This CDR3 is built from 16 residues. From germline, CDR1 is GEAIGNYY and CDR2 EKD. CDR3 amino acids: CACDTLGIGGTDKLIF. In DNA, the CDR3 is TGTGCCTGTGACACGCTGGGGATAGGGGGCACCGACAAACTCATCTTT.

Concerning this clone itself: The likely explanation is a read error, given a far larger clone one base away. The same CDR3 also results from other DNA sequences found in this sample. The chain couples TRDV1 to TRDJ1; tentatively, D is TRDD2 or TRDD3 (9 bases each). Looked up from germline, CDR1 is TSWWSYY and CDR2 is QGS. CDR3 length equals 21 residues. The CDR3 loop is CALGVHPSYSTGGVYTDKLIF. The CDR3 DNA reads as TGCGCTCTTGGGGTCCACCCTTCCTACAGTACTGGGGGAGTTTACACCGATAAACTCATCTTT.

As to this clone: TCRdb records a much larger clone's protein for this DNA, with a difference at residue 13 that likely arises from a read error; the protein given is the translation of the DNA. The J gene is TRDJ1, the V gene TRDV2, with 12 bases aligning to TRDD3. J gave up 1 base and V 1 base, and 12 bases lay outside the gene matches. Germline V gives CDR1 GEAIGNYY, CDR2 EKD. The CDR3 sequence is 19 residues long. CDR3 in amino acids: CACDTLYAGGYESTDKLIF. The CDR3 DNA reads TGTGCCTGTGACACACTATATGCTGGGGGATACGAAAGCACCGATAAACTCATCTTT.

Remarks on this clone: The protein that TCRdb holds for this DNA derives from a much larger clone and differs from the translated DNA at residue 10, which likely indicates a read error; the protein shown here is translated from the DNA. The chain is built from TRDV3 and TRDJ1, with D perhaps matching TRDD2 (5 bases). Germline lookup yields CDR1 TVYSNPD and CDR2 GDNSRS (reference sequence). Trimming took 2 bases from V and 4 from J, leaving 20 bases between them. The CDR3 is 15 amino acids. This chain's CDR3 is CAFGNFPLNNDKLIF. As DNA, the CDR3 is TGTGCCTTTGGAAACTTCCCCCTCAACAACGATAAACTCATCTTT.

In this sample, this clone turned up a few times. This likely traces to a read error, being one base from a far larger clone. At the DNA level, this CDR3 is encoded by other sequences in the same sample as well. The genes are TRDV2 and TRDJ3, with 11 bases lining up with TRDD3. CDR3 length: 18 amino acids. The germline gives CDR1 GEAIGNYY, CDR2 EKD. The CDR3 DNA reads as TGTGCCTGTGACACGGCTGGGGGATACTCCTGGGACACCCGTCAGATGTTTTTC. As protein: CACDTAGGYSWDTRQMFF.

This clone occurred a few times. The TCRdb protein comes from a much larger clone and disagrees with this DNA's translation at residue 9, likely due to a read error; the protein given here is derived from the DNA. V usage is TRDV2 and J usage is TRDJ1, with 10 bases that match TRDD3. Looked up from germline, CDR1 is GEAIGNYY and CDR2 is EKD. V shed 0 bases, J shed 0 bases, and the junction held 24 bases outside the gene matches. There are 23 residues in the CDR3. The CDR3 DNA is TGTGCCTGTGACACCGTTTCCCCGGGGTGGGGGATACTGGGACCCAGGTACACCGATAAACTCATCTTT. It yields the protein CACDTVSPGWGILGPRYTDKLIF.

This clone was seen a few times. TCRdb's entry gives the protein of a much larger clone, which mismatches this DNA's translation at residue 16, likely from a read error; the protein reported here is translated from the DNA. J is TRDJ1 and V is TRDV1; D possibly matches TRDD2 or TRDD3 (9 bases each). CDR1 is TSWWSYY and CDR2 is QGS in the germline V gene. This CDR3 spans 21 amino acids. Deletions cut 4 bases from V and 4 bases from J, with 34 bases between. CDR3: CALGVHPSYSTGGVYNDKLIF. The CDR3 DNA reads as TGTGCTCTTGGGGTCCACCCTTCCTACAGTACTGGGGGAGTTTACAACGATAAACTCATCTTT.

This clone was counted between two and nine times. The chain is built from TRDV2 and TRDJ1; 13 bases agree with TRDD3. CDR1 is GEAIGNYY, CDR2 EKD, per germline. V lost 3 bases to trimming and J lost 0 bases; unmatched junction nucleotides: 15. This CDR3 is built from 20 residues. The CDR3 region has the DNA TGTGCCTGTGACCCCTTACTGGGGGATACGTCCAACCCGTACACCGATAAACTCATCTTT. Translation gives CACDPLLGDTSNPYTDKLIF.

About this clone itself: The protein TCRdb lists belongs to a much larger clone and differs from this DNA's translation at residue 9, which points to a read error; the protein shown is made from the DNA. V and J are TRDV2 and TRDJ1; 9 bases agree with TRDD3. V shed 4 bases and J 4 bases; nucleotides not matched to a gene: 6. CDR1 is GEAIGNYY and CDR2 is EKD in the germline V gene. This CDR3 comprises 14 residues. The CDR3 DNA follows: TGTGCCTGTGAACTTCTGGGGGATCGCGATAAACTCATCTTT. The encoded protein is CACELLGDRDKLIF.

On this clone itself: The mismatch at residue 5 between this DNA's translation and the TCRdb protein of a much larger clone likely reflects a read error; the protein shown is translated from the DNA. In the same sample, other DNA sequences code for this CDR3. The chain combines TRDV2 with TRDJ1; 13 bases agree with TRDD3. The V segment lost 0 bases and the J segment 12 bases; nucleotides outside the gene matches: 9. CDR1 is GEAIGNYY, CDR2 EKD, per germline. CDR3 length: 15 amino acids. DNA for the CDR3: TGTGCCTGTGACACCGTACTGGGGGATACGGGACGGTTCATCTTT. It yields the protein CACDTVLGDTGRFIF.

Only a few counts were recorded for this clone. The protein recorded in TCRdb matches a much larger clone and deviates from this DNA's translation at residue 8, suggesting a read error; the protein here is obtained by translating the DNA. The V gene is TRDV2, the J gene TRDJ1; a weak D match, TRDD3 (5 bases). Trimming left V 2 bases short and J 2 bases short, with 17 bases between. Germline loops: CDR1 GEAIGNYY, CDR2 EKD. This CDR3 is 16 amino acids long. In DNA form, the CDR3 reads TGTGCCTGTGACAAGGCCTGGCCGGGGAATACCGATAAACTCATCTTT. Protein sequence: CACDKAWPGNTDKLIF.

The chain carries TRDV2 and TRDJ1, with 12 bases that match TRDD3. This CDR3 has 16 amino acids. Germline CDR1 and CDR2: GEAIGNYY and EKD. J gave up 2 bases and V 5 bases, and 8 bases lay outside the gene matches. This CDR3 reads CACGTLGDTRTDKLIF. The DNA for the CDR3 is TGTGCCTGTGGCACGCTGGGGGATACGCGAACCGATAAACTCATCTTT.

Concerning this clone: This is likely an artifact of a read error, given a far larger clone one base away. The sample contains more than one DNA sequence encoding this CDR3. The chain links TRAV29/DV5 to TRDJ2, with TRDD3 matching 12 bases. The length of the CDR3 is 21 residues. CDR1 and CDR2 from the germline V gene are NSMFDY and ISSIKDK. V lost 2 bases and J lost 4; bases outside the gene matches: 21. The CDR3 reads CAARASYSPIWGIRRTAQLFF. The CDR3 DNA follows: TGTGCAGCAAGGGCTTCCTACTCACCCATCTGGGGGATACGCAGGACAGCACAACTCTTCTTT.

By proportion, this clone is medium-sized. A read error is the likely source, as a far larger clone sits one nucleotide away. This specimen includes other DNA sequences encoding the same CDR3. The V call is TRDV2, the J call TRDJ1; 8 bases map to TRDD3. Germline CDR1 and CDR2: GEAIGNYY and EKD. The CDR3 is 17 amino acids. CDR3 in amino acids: CACDTVAGGPYTDKLIF. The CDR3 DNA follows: TGTGCCTGCGACACGGTAGCTGGGGGACCCTACACCGATAAACTCATCTTT.